These T cell receptor beta chains were read from a single sample in a study of cytomegalovirus exposure and HLA in healthy donors. Assay: immunoSEQ multiplex PCR; the TCRdb copy retains only in-frame clones and omits some. This repertoire shows 150,000 to 200,000 clones, roughly 68% found once; its top ten account for more than 9%. Sequencing input: PBMCs. These receptors were collected from a man aged 25 to 40 in good health and CMV-seropositive. Each CDR3 is given with its conserved first and last residue. Each record gives: CDR3 protein, CDR3 DNA, CDR3 length, D gene, V gene, J gene, clone size. A D gene is named only where the DNA matches it firmly. Size tells how often a clone was seen (once, few, many) or the class of an expanded clone, and some rows leave it out.

CDR3: CASSSFWGGRGLENIQYF
DNA: TGTGCCAGCAGCTCCTTTTGGGGCGGGAGGGGACTCGAGAACATTCAGTACTTC
length: 18
D: TRBD2
V: TRBV11-2
J: TRBJ2-4
size: once

CDR3: CASSLGSGNYGYTF
DNA: TGCGCCAGCAGCTTGGGGTCCGGTAACTATGGCTACACCTTC
length: 14
D: .
V: TRBV5-1
J: TRBJ1-2
size: once

CDR3: CASSLVAGDYEQYF
DNA: TGCGCCAGCAGCTTGGTAGCGGGGGACTACGAGCAGTACTTC
length: 14
D: TRBD2
V: TRBV5-1
J: TRBJ2-7
size: once

CDR3: CASSLDPSSYNEQFF
DNA: TGCGCCAGCAGCTTGGACCCGAGCTCCTACAATGAGCAGTTCTTC
length: 15
D: .
V: TRBV5-1
J: TRBJ2-1
size: few

CDR3: CANSSEFEGSDTQYF
DNA: TGTGCCAACAGCTCGGAGTTCGAGGGTTCGGATACGCAGTATTTT
length: 15
D: .
V: TRBV5-4
J: TRBJ2-3
size: .

CDR3: CASSQDQQMNTQYF
DNA: TGTGCCAGCAGCCAAGATCAACAGATGAATACGCAGTATTTT
length: 14
D: .
V: TRBV4-2
J: TRBJ2-3
size: few

CDR3: CASSLILAGSSGANVLTF
DNA: TGCGCCAGCAGCTTGATACTAGCGGGCAGCTCTGGGGCCAACGTCCTGACTTTC
length: 18
D: TRBD2
V: TRBV5-1
J: TRBJ2-6
size: .

CDR3: CASSSWTGPGYGYTF
DNA: TGCGCCAGCAGCTCCTGGACAGGGCCTGGGTATGGCTACACCTTC
length: 15
D: TRBD1
V: TRBV5-1
J: TRBJ1-2
size: .

CDR3: CASSSTEGLGTEAFF
DNA: TGTGCCAGCAGCTCCACGGAGGGTTTGGGCACTGAAGCTTTCTTT
length: 15
D: .
V: TRBV7-9
J: TRBJ1-1
size: many

CDR3: CASSGGDTTNTEAFF
DNA: TGTGCCAGCAGCGGTGGGGACACAACTAACACTGAAGCTTTCTTT
length: 15
D: .
V: TRBV11-3
J: TRBJ1-1
size: few

CDR3: CASSPSRDSYEQYF
DNA: TGTGCCAGCAGTCCTAGCAGAGATTCCTACGAGCAGTACTTC
length: 14
D: .
V: TRBV2
J: TRBJ2-7
size: many

CDR3: CASSFTRGTGELFF
DNA: TGTGCCAGCAGCTTCACCCGCGGTACCGGGGAGCTGTTTTTT
length: 14
D: .
V: TRBV7-8
J: TRBJ2-2
size: .

CDR3: CASTGTFDAYEQYF
DNA: TGTGCCAGTACCGGGACATTCGACGCCTACGAGCAGTACTTC
length: 14
D: .
V: TRBV28
J: TRBJ2-7
size: .

CDR3: CASRGQGLSEQYF
DNA: TGCGCCAGCAGGGGACAGGGGCTCTCGGAGCAGTACTTC
length: 13
D: TRBD1
V: TRBV4-1
J: TRBJ2-7
size: .

CDR3: CASSQLAGNEQFF
DNA: TGTGCCAGCAGTCAACTAGCGGGCAATGAGCAGTTCTTC
length: 13
D: TRBD2
V: TRBV6-5
J: TRBJ2-1
size: .

CDR3: CASSSNREMNSPLHF
DNA: TGTGCCAGCAGTTCCAACAGGGAAATGAATTCACCCCTCCACTTT
length: 15
D: .
V: TRBV2
J: TRBJ1-6
size: .

CDR3: CASSSSDSEVQYF
DNA: TGTGCCAGTAGTTCCTCAGACAGTGAGGTGCAGTACTTC
length: 13
D: .
V: TRBV19
J: TRBJ2-7
size: .

CDR3: CASSLAAGVPEQYF
DNA: TGCGCCAGCAGCTTGGCCGCGGGAGTACCGGAGCAGTACTTC
length: 14
D: TRBD2
V: TRBV5-1
J: TRBJ2-7
size: once

CDR3: CASSEQGGGKTEAFF
DNA: TGTGCCAGCAGTGAACAGGGAGGGGGGAAAACTGAAGCTTTCTTT
length: 15
D: .
V: TRBV25-1
J: TRBJ1-1
size: once

CDR3: CASSSSGGPYEQYF
DNA: TGTGCCAGCAGCTCCAGCGGGGGACCCTACGAGCAGTACTTC
length: 14
D: TRBD2
V: TRBV6-5
J: TRBJ2-7
size: .

CDR3: CASSNPLGASTDTQYF
DNA: TGCGCCAGCAGCAACCCACTTGGGGCTAGCACAGATACGCAGTATTTT
length: 16
D: .
V: TRBV4-1
J: TRBJ2-3
size: .

CDR3: CASGLVKYRQNNQPQHF
DNA: TGTGCTAGTGGTTTGGTAAAGTATCGACAGAACAATCAGCCCCAGCATTTT
length: 17
D: .
V: TRBV12-5
J: TRBJ1-5
size: .

CDR3: CASRTQRDTEAFF
DNA: TGTGCCAGTAGGACCCAGAGGGACACTGAAGCTTTCTTT
length: 13
D: .
V: TRBV19
J: TRBJ1-1
size: .

CDR3: CASSTGQRYIQYF
DNA: TGTGCCAGCAGTACGGGACAGCGATACATTCAGTACTTC
length: 13
D: TRBD1
V: TRBV27
J: TRBJ2-4
size: few

CDR3: CASSLLAGGYNEQFF
DNA: TGTGCCAGCAGCCTACTAGCGGGAGGCTACAATGAGCAGTTCTTC
length: 15
D: TRBD2
V: TRBV6-5
J: TRBJ2-1
size: few

CDR3: CASSLDRGQFYEQYF
DNA: TGCGCCAGCAGCCTCGACAGGGGTCAGTTCTACGAGCAGTACTTC
length: 15
D: TRBD1
V: TRBV5-1
J: TRBJ2-7
size: .

CDR3: CASSPQGGGDSNQPQHF
DNA: TGCGCCAGCAGCCCCCAGGGAGGGGGAGATAGCAATCAGCCCCAGCATTTT
length: 17
D: .
V: TRBV4-1
J: TRBJ1-5
size: .

CDR3: CASTDPPDSQNTEAFF
DNA: TGTGCCAGCACCGATCCCCCAGACAGTCAAAACACTGAAGCTTTCTTT
length: 16
D: .
V: TRBV28
J: TRBJ1-1
size: .

CDR3: CASSPTGSGGSNQPQHF
DNA: TGTGCCAGCAGCCCTACCGGATCAGGGGGAAGCAATCAGCCCCAGCATTTT
length: 17
D: TRBD1
V: TRBV5-8
J: TRBJ1-5
size: .

CDR3: CASSPGQAGNQPQHF
DNA: TGTGCCAGCAGCCCCGGACAGGCAGGCAATCAGCCCCAGCATTTT
length: 15
D: TRBD1
V: TRBV28
J: TRBJ1-5
size: few

CDR3: CASSMGQHNEKLFF
DNA: TGTGCCAGCAGCATGGGACAGCATAATGAAAAACTGTTTTTT
length: 14
D: TRBD1
V: TRBV7-9
J: TRBJ1-4
size: .

CDR3: CASSLTGAGNTIYF
DNA: TGTGCCAGCAGTCTTACAGGGGCTGGAAACACCATATATTTT
length: 14
D: TRBD1
V: TRBV2
J: TRBJ1-3
size: .

CDR3: CASSLSAGVDGYTF
DNA: TGTGCCAGCAGTTTATCGGCAGGGGTGGACGGCTACACCTTC
length: 14
D: .
V: TRBV27
J: TRBJ1-2
size: few

CDR3: CAWSVLGLAGGSEQFF
DNA: TGTGCCTGGAGTGTACTTGGTCTAGCGGGTGGGAGTGAGCAGTTCTTC
length: 16
D: TRBD2
V: TRBV30
J: TRBJ2-1
size: .

CDR3: CASSSSGYEQYF
DNA: TGTGCCAGCAGTTCTAGCGGGTACGAGCAGTACTTC
length: 12
D: TRBD2
V: TRBV27
J: TRBJ2-7
size: .

CDR3: CAISDSRGGNQPQHF
DNA: TGTGCCATCAGTGATAGCAGGGGTGGGAATCAGCCCCAGCATTTT
length: 15
D: .
V: TRBV10-3
J: TRBJ1-5
size: .

CDR3: CASHAGLTEQYF
DNA: TGTGCCAGCCACGCCGGTCTAACCGAGCAGTACTTC
length: 12
D: .
V: TRBV7-8
J: TRBJ2-7
size: .

CDR3: CASSERAGGRTGRFSNQPQHF
DNA: TGTGCCAGCAGTGAACGGGCCGGGGGGCGCACTGGGAGATTTAGCAATCAGCCCCAGCATTTT
length: 21
D: .
V: TRBV6-1
J: TRBJ1-5
size: .

CDR3: CASSLAGVSYEQYF
DNA: TGTGCCAGCAGCTTGGCGGGGGTATCCTACGAGCAGTACTTC
length: 14
D: .
V: TRBV5-6
J: TRBJ2-7
size: .

CDR3: CAIRTSFTDEQFF
DNA: TGTGCCATCCGGACTAGCTTTACCGATGAGCAGTTCTTC
length: 13
D: TRBD2
V: TRBV28
J: TRBJ2-1
size: .

CDR3: CSTLTGGTDTQYF
DNA: TGCAGCACCCTGACAGGGGGCACAGATACGCAGTATTTT
length: 13
D: TRBD1
V: TRBV29-1
J: TRBJ2-3
size: .

CDR3: CASSWTGTKTNEAFF
DNA: TGTGCCAGCAGCTGGACCGGGACAAAAACTAACGAAGCTTTCTTT
length: 15
D: .
V: TRBV5-6
J: TRBJ1-1
size: once

CDR3: CASSLVGEGGYTF
DNA: TGCGCCAGCAGCTTGGTAGGGGAAGGCGGCTACACCTTC
length: 13
D: .
V: TRBV5-1
J: TRBJ1-2
size: .

CDR3: CASGPDGGPQETQYF
DNA: TGCGCCAGCGGCCCCGATGGAGGGCCGCAAGAGACCCAGTACTTC
length: 15
D: .
V: TRBV5-1
J: TRBJ2-5
size: .

CDR3: CASRADSYEQYF
DNA: TGTGCCAGCAGGGCAGACTCCTACGAGCAGTACTTC
length: 12
D: .
V: TRBV2
J: TRBJ2-7
size: .

CDR3: CASTRTGSSGANVLTF
DNA: TGTGCCAGCACACGGACAGGAAGCTCTGGGGCCAACGTCCTGACTTTC
length: 16
D: TRBD1
V: TRBV9
J: TRBJ2-6
size: few

CDR3: CASSPTWRGSTF
DNA: TGTGCCAGCAGTCCGACTTGGAGGGGTTCCACTTTT
length: 12
D: .
V: TRBV28
J: TRBJ1-1
size: few

CDR3: CASTASGRGSTDTQYF
DNA: TGTGCCAGCACGGCTAGCGGGAGGGGTAGCACAGATACGCAGTATTTT
length: 16
D: TRBD2
V: TRBV2
J: TRBJ2-3
size: .